The clone carrying this TCR beta chain came up a few times. Its antigen is unknown. The data originate from a study of beta chain features in type 1 diabetes. Regarding the study as a whole: Patients with type 1 diabetes showed fewer VDJ junction insertions and more deletions.

Investigators reverse transcribed all isolated RNA, so they sequenced expressed TCRB transcripts. Naive, central memory and regulatory T cell samples came to a mean of approximately 3.57 million reads. Sequenced by immunoSEQ multiplex PCR; TCRdb stores in-frame clones only, minus some. The sample contains hundreds of thousands of clones, roughly a sixth of which appear only once. Trimming took off 2 bases at V and 3 bases at J, with 17 bases between the two ends. Germline CDR1 reads SGHTS; CDR2 reads YDEGEE. The CDR3 has 16 residues. This chain links TRBV5-8 with TRBJ1-2, with D perhaps matching TRBD1 (6 bases). Sequenced input: naive CD4+ T cells from blood. This clonotype originated in a man aged 18 to 30 in good health. This CDR3 is CASSLSLMDRYYGYTF. CDR3 nucleotides: TGTGCCAGCAGCTTATCATTAATGGACAGATACTATGGCTACACCTTC.